This TCR beta chain derives from a study of spatial heterogeneity in lung cancer. Study information: Follow-up PBMC specimens underwent sequencing when available; their median timing was about 2 years after resection.

This CDR3 region has 13 residues. Germline V gives CDR1 ENHRY, CDR2 SYGVKD. Trimming took off 3 bases at V and 7 bases at J, with 12 bases between the two ends. This clonotype showed up many times. Every TCR cDNA molecule bore its own unique molecular identifier. Using its own MiXCR run on the 5' RACE reads, TCRdb lists one record per CDR3 protein. This sample has 45,000 to 50,000 distinct CDR3 sequences, with 12% found just once. Time point described: blood at routine non-recurrence follow-up after resection. No cells were sorted before sequencing. The whole RNA sequenced was extracted from tumor, nontumor lung or frozen PBMC.

The chain couples TRBV10-3 to TRBJ1-2; D remains unclear. This receptor was taken from a male donor with early-stage non-small cell lung cancer. Here the sequenced sample was PBMCs, taken at follow-up. The CDR3 protein is CAISEFDRRGYTF. Written as DNA, the CDR3 is TGTGCCATCAGTGAATTCGATAGACGTGGCTACACCTTC.